The 13 T cell receptor beta chains in this list originate from one sample, sequenced in a study of T cell responses to AZD1222 COVID-19 vaccine. Profiling relied on immunoSEQ multiplex PCR, and the TCRdb table lists in-frame clones only, not all of them. The table has under 150,000 clones, 92% seen once; the top ten hold approximately 1%. The material was peripheral blood, obtained on day 0 of AZD1222 vaccination. These receptors were taken from an adult in good health.

This rearrangement joins TRBV6-2 or TRBV6-3 to TRBJ1-2, with D possibly being TRBD1 (5 bases). This CDR3 contains 14 residues. The V end was cut by 0 bases, the J end by 4 bases, with 9 bases between. Germline lookup yields CDR1 MNHEY and CDR2 SVGEGT. The CDR3 spells CASSYSWGTYGYTF. The CDR3 DNA reads TGTGCCAGCAGTTACTCTTGGGGGACCTATGGCTACACCTTC.

This chain connects TRBV30 to TRBJ1-2; D gene unclear. Germline CDR1 reads GTSNPN; CDR2 reads SVGIG (reference sequence). The CDR3 covers 11 residues. The V gene lost 5 bases and the J gene lost 2 bases, with 6 bases spanning the gap. The CDR3 region is CAWDMNYGYTF. CDR3 DNA: TGTGCCTGGGACATGAACTATGGCTACACCTTC.

The chain recombines TRBV18 with TRBJ1-2; the match to TRBD1 covers 9 bases. This CDR3 is 15 amino acids long. The V segment lost 8 bases and the J segment 3 bases; nucleotides outside the gene matches: 10. The germline V gene encodes CDR1 KGHSH and CDR2 LQKENI. The CDR3 loop is CASASQGAFDYGYTF. The CDR3 nucleotides are TGTGCCAGCGCCTCACAGGGGGCGTTTGACTATGGCTACACCTTC.

The V gene is TRBV11-2, the J gene TRBJ1-2, with no clear D. Per germline, CDR1 SGHAT and CDR2 FQNNGV. The V gene lost 0 bases and the J gene lost 4 bases, with 12 bases spanning the gap. This CDR3 is 15 amino acids long. CDR3 sequence: CASSLEVSSFYGYTF. CDR3 nucleotide sequence: TGTGCCAGCAGCTTAGAGGTCAGCAGTTTCTATGGCTACACCTTC.

The chain couples TRBV5-6 to TRBJ1-4, with TRBD1 as a possible D gene (5 bases). The length of the CDR3 is 15 residues. Germline assignment: CDR1 SGHDT and CDR2 YYEEEE. V lost 5 bases and J lost 8, with 19 bases in between. The CDR3 DNA reads TGTGCCAGCAGTTCTGTAACGGGGGGAGGCGAAAAACTGTTTTTT. Residues: CASSSVTGGGEKLFF.

This chain connects TRBV29-1 to TRBJ1-2; D might be TRBD1 (6 bases). Germline CDR1 SQVTM, CDR2 ANQGSEA. This CDR3 spans 13 amino acids. V was shortened by 6 bases and J by 3 bases, with 14 bases between the two germline ends. The CDR3 DNA reads TGCAGCGTGGCTGAGGACAGCTACTATGGCTACACCTTC. Translating gives CSVAEDSYYGYTF.

The V call is TRBV30, the J call TRBJ2-7; 11 nucleotides align to TRBD1. V lost 5 bases, J lost 6 bases, and 3 bases stayed unmatched. Germline values: CDR1 GTSNPN, CDR2 SVGIG (reference sequence). This CDR3 region has 12 residues. The CDR3 bases are TGTGCCTGGGGACAGGGGGCGGGCGAGCAGTACTTC. Translated: CAWGQGAGEQYF.

The rearrangement links TRBV11-1 to TRBJ1-1, with a tentative D call TRBD1 (5 bases). This CDR3 region has 14 residues. Germline CDR1 and CDR2: SGHAT and FQDESV (reference sequence). Trimming took 1 base from V and 10 from J, leaving 16 bases between them. The chain's CDR3 is CASSLGSGRGRAFF. CDR3 nucleotides: TGTGCCAGCAGCTTAGGGTCAGGGCGCGGAAGAGCTTTCTTT. The whole variable domain, remainder taken from reference TRBV11-1 and TRBJ1-1, is EAEVAQSPRYKITEKSQAVAFWCDPISGHATLYWYRQILGQGPELLVQFQDESVVDDSQLPKDRFSAERLKGVDSTLKIQPAELGDSAMYLCASSLGSGRGRAFFGQGTRLTVV.

This clone was observed a few times. The CDR3: CAISEGGWSYEQYF. CDR3 in DNA: TGTGCCATCAGTGAAGGGGGTTGGTCCTACGAGCAGTACTTC. This sequence joins TRBV10-3 and TRBJ2-7, with TRBD1 as a possible D gene (6 bases). V was pared by 3 bases and J by 1 base, with 10 bases between. From germline, CDR1 is ENHRY and CDR2 SYGVKD. The CDR3 has 14 residues.

The genes are TRBV7-9 and TRBJ1-2; D is uncertain. Germline V gives CDR1 SEHNR, CDR2 FQNEAQ (reference sequence). This CDR3 has 13 amino acids. V was clipped by 2 bases and J by 6 bases, with 10 bases between them. DNA for the CDR3: TGTGCCAGCAGCTTATACGAACTTAATGGCTACACCTTC. Its protein is CASSLYELNGYTF.

The chain has TRBV11-1 and TRBJ1-5; D uncertain. This CDR3 is 13 amino acids long. The V gene's germline CDR1 is SGHAT and CDR2 FQDESV (reference sequence). Trimming took off 5 bases at V and 11 bases at J, with 16 bases between the two ends. The CDR3 DNA follows: TGTGCCAGCAGCCTGTCCGGCGAGGGAGCCCAGCATTTT. This codes for CASSLSGEGAQHF.

The genes are TRBV30 and TRBJ1-1; D gene unclear. CDR3 length: 12 amino acids. V was clipped by 2 bases and J by 0 bases, with 4 bases between them. Germline V gives CDR1 GTSNPN, CDR2 SVGIG (reference sequence). The CDR3 reads CAWSRLNTEAFF. The CDR3 DNA sequence: TGTGCCTGGAGTAGGTTGAACACTGAAGCTTTCTTT. Filled out from reference TRBV30 and TRBJ1-1, the complete variable domain reads SQTIHQWPATLVQPVGSPLSLECTVEGTSNPNLYWYRQAAGRGLQLLFYSVGIGQISSEVPQNLSASRPQDRQFILSSKKLLLSDSGFYLCAWSRLNTEAFFGQGTRLTVV.

The chain has TRBV2 and TRBJ2-4, with 10 nucleotides matching TRBD1. This CDR3 has 18 residues. From germline, CDR1 is SNHLY and CDR2 FYNNEI. The V and J ends lost 4 bases and 0 bases, in that order; junction bases with no gene match: 9. The CDR3 bases are TGTGCCAGCAGTGGGACAGGGGGTAAATCGTTAGCCAAAAACATTCAGTACTTC. Its protein is CASSGTGGKSLAKNIQYF.